The 28 T cell receptor beta chains in this list originate from one sample, sequenced in a study of blood T cell repertoires in COVID-19. Profiled with immunoSEQ multiplex PCR; TCRdb holds only in-frame clones, not every one. In the table there are around 95,000 clones, 80% of which are singletons. The sample comprised peripheral blood. Receptors originate from a woman between 70 and 85 years old with acute or convalescent COVID-19.

The gene calls are TRBV7-2 and TRBJ1-6, with TRBD1 as a possible D gene (6 bases). Per the germline V gene, CDR1 is SGHTA and CDR2 is FQGNSA. The CDR3 runs 14 residues. Trimming shortened V by 3 bases and J by 7 bases, and 10 bases separated the two germline ends. Here the CDR3 DNA reads TGTGCCAGCAGCTTCCAGGGGAAAAATTCACCCCTCCACTTT. This encodes CASSFQGKNSPLHF.

The chain is built from TRBV5-1 and TRBJ1-6, with D perhaps TRBD1 (5 bases). In germline, CDR1 is SGHRS, CDR2 YFSETQ. V lost 3 bases and J 6 bases, leaving 10 bases between the germline ends. The CDR3 contains 14 residues. In DNA, the CDR3 is TGCGCCAGCAGCTGGGGGGGAGGTAATTCACCCCTCCACTTT. Its translation is CASSWGGGNSPLHF.

This clone was observed a few times. The chain carries TRBV6-6 and TRBJ1-5, with D uncertain. Germline V gene lookup returns CDR1 MNHNY and CDR2 SVGAGI (reference sequence). V dropped 2 bases and J dropped 4 bases, with 12 bases sitting between them. The CDR3 runs to 15 residues. The CDR3 DNA reads TGTGCCAGCAGTTACGGGCGGGAGTCAAATCAGCCCCAGCATTTT. Protein sequence: CASSYGRESNQPQHF.

This clone has only one observation. The rearrangement uses TRBV10-2 and TRBJ1-1; 8 bases align to TRBD1. Trimming removed 7 bases from V and 4 bases from J; junction bases left unmatched: 5. This CDR3 has 13 amino acids. The germline V gene has CDR1 WSHSY and CDR2 SAAADI. The CDR3 protein is CASKITGGTEAFF. In nucleotides, the CDR3 is TGCGCCAGCAAAATTACAGGGGGCACTGAAGCTTTCTTT.

This clone was counted between two and nine times. The chain uses TRBV5-5 and TRBJ2-5; a possible D gene is TRBD2 (5 bases). V gave up 2 bases and J gave up 3 bases, with 8 bases separating them. Germline V gives CDR1 SGHKS, CDR2 YYEKEE (reference sequence). CDR3 size: 13 residues. The CDR3 bases are TGTGCCAGCAGCTTTCCGGGGAAAGAGACCCAGTACTTC. Amino acids: CASSFPGKETQYF. The complete variable domain, with remaining parts taken from reference TRBV5-5 and TRBJ2-5, reads DAGVTQSPTHLIKTRGQQVTLRCSPISGHKSVSWYQQVLGQGPQFIFQYYEKEERGRGNFPDRFSARQFPNYSSELNVNALLLGDSALYLCASSFPGKETQYFGPGTRLLVL.

The chain carries TRBV15 and TRBJ1-1, with 9 nucleotides matching TRBD1. The CDR3 runs to 15 residues. Germline V gene lookup returns CDR1 LNHNV and CDR2 YYDKDF (reference sequence). The trim removed 3 bases at V and 6 bases at J, leaving 8 bases unmatched. CDR3 residues: CATSRPGTGIAEAFF. CDR3 DNA sequence: TGTGCCACCAGCAGGCCCGGGACAGGGATCGCTGAAGCTTTCTTT.

The CDR3 bases are TGTGCCAGCTCACCCATAACCGGAAGGGGGGGCGTGGAGACCCAGTACTTC. Translated, it gives CASSPITGRGGVETQYF. V usage is TRBV18 and J usage is TRBJ2-5; D may be TRBD2 (7 bases). V lost 3 bases and J 5 bases, leaving 22 bases between the germline ends. The CDR3 is made up of 17 amino acids. Germline loops: CDR1 KGHSH, CDR2 LQKENI.

This clone was counted a single time. The chain is built from TRBV5-1 and TRBJ1-4, with 8 positions matching TRBD1. CDR3 size: 14 residues. The J segment lost 8 bases and the V segment lost 3 bases, leaving 6 bases of the junction unmatched. The germline V gene encodes CDR1 SGHRS and CDR2 YFSETQ. The CDR3 DNA sequence: TGCGCCAGCAGCTCGGGACAGGACGGCGAAAAACTGTTTTTT. Its protein is CASSSGQDGEKLFF.

The V gene is TRBV6-4, the J gene TRBJ2-1; weak D call: TRBD1 (6 bases). V lost 8 bases and J 2 bases, leaving 13 bases between the germline ends. CDR1 MRHNA and CDR2 SNTAGT come from the germline V gene. The CDR3 loop spans 14 amino acids. The CDR3 is CASLRGSPYNEQFF. The CDR3 DNA is TGTGCCAGCCTGAGGGGGTCCCCCTACAATGAGCAGTTCTTC.

This chain connects TRBV5-1 to TRBJ1-3; D is ambiguous. Trimming cost V 0 bases and J 9 bases, with 13 bases left between them. Germline loops: CDR1 SGHRS, CDR2 YFSETQ. The length of the CDR3 is 14 residues. This CDR3 is CASSLVTRGATIYF. For the CDR3, the DNA is TGCGCCAGCAGCTTGGTCACTCGGGGAGCCACCATATATTTT.

This clone was found a few times. The gene calls are TRBV3-1 (or the pseudogene TRBV3-2) and TRBJ1-1; 7 nucleotides match TRBD1. The CDR3 extends over 14 amino acids. Unmatched junction bases numbered 6, after V lost 4 bases and J lost 4 bases. Germline CDR1 and CDR2: LGHDT and YNNKEL (reference sequence). For the CDR3, the DNA is TGTGCCAGCAGCCTAGGGACAGCAGTCACTGAAGCTTTCTTT. Protein product: CASSLGTAVTEAFF.

The gene calls are TRBV10-3 and TRBJ2-3, with 10 bases aligning to TRBD2. The CDR3 runs to 15 residues. Germline CDR1 ENHRY, CDR2 SYGVKD. V lost 6 bases to trimming and J lost 1 base; unmatched junction nucleotides: 4. CDR3 protein: CAIRDGLAGTDTQYF. The CDR3 DNA follows: TGTGCCATCAGGGATGGACTAGCGGGCACAGATACGCAGTATTTT.

The chain recombines TRBV13 with TRBJ1-1; 9 positions match TRBD1. CDR1 and CDR2 from the germline V gene are PRHDT and FYEKMQ (reference sequence). The V and J ends lost 5 bases and 0 bases, in that order; junction bases with no gene match: 13. CDR3 length equals 18 residues. The CDR3, as DNA: TGTGCCAGCAGCCCTGCCGTTTATGACAGGGGGGTGAACACTGAAGCTTTCTTT. Its protein is CASSPAVYDRGVNTEAFF.

The rearrangement links TRBV6-2 or TRBV6-3 to TRBJ1-3; TRBD1 matches 7 bases. The ends lost 6 bases at V and 4 bases at J; junction bases unmatched: 9. Germline lookup yields CDR1 MNHEY and CDR2 SVGEGT. This CDR3 is built from 15 residues. The CDR3, as DNA: TGTGCCAGCAGCCCCAGGACAGGCGCCGGAAACACCATATATTTT. Its protein product is CASSPRTGAGNTIYF.

The count of this clone is one. This chain links TRBV10-3 with TRBJ1-2; TRBD1 agrees at 7 bases. Germline CDR1 is ENHRY and CDR2 is SYGVKD. There are 14 residues in the CDR3. V shed 5 bases and J 4 bases; nucleotides not matched to a gene: 7. The CDR3 region is CAISPRQGGYGYTF. CDR3 DNA sequence: TGTGCCATCAGTCCCAGACAGGGTGGCTATGGCTACACCTTC.

Regarding this clone: Other DNA sequences within the sample encode an identical CDR3. The chain couples TRBV3-1 (or the pseudogene TRBV3-2) to TRBJ2-2, with 9 bases matching TRBD2. Germline V gene lookup returns CDR1 LGHDT and CDR2 YNNKEL (reference sequence). J lost 6 bases, V lost 6 bases, and 11 bases had no gene match. This CDR3 contains 16 residues. This CDR3 reads CASSRAAGGLAGELFF. Written as DNA, the CDR3 is TGTGCCAGCAGTCGCGCGGCGGGGGGGCTAGCCGGGGAGCTGTTTTTT.

For this clone: Other DNA sequences from this sample encode an identical CDR3 as well. The chain uses TRBV10-1 and TRBJ1-1; possibly TRBD1 for D (5 bases). CDR1 and CDR2 from the germline V gene are WNHNN and SYGVQD (reference sequence). The CDR3 is 14 residues long. The V gene lost 0 bases and the J gene lost 4 bases, with 9 bases spanning the gap. CDR3 amino acids: CASSESGGATEAFF. In DNA form, the CDR3 reads TGCGCCAGCAGTGAGTCAGGAGGGGCCACTGAAGCTTTCTTT.

V is TRBV9 and J is TRBJ1-1; 9 bases agree with TRBD1. V was pared by 2 bases and J by 4 bases, with 3 bases of the junction left unmatched. The CDR3 runs 14 residues. Germline V gene sequence: CDR1 SGDLS, CDR2 YYNGEE. For the CDR3, the DNA is TGTGCCAGCAGCGTCGACAGGGGGTTCACTGAAGCTTTCTTT. It translates to CASSVDRGFTEAFF.

This clone was detected a few times. This chain joins TRBV29-1 and TRBJ1-2; D perhaps matches TRBD1 (5 bases). V was shortened by 4 bases and J by 6 bases, with 18 bases between the two germline ends. Looked up from germline, CDR1 is SQVTM and CDR2 is ANQGSEA. This CDR3 contains 14 residues. CDR3 DNA: TGCAGCGTTGGAGAGAGGGAGGGGTCCGATGGCTACACCTTC. Its protein product is CSVGEREGSDGYTF.

V and J are TRBV3-1 (or the pseudogene TRBV3-2) and TRBJ1-6; 8 nucleotides agree with TRBD1. The CDR3 contains 15 residues. Germline V gene sequence: CDR1 LGHDT, CDR2 YNNKEL (reference sequence). The V and J ends lost 1 base and 7 bases, in that order; junction bases with no gene match: 3. CDR3 DNA sequence: TGTGCCAGCAGCCAAGTTCAGGGGGCAAATTCACCCCTCCACTTT. Translation: CASSQVQGANSPLHF.

This chain uses TRBV10-3 with TRBJ1-3; the D is unclear. V lost 2 bases and J 5 bases, leaving 4 bases between the germline ends. CDR1 and CDR2 (germline): ENHRY, SYGVKD. The CDR3 contains 12 residues. DNA of the CDR3: TGTGCCATCAGTGAGGTCAGAAACACCATATATTTT. This encodes CAISEVRNTIYF.

The chain employs TRBV29-1 and TRBJ1-2, with unresolved D. The germline V and J ends were trimmed by 5 bases and 4 bases, with 11 bases remaining between them. The CDR3 has 12 residues. Germline assignment: CDR1 SQVTM and CDR2 ANQGSEA. The CDR3 loop reads CSVSEGSYGYTF. The CDR3, as DNA: TGCAGCGTTTCGGAGGGCTCCTATGGCTACACCTTC. The entire variable domain, with the rest obtained from reference TRBV29-1 and TRBJ1-2, is as follows: SAVISQKPSRDICQRGTSLTIQCQVDSQVTMMFWYRQQPGQSLTLIATANQGSEATYESGFVIDKFPISRPNLTFSTLTVSNMSPEDSSIYLCSVSEGSYGYTFGSGTRLTVV.

This chain connects TRBV7-8 to TRBJ2-1, with 11 positions matching TRBD2. The V gene end was trimmed by 5 bases and the J gene end by 4 bases; junction bases not matched to a gene: 10. Germline CDR1 SGHVS, CDR2 FQNEAQ. There are 17 residues in the CDR3. CDR3 protein: CASSTLAGGSPYNEQFF. CDR3 in DNA: TGTGCCAGCAGCACGCTAGCGGGGGGATCGCCATACAATGAGCAGTTCTTC.

The V gene is TRBV4-2, the J gene TRBJ2-5; a weak D match, TRBD1 (5 bases). The germline V gene encodes CDR1 LGHNA and CDR2 YNFKEQ. V dropped 1 base and J dropped 2 bases, with 8 bases sitting between them. This CDR3 region has 14 residues. As DNA, the CDR3 is TGTGCCAGCAGCCAAGTGACAGAACAAGAGACCCAGTACTTC. It codes for CASSQVTEQETQYF.

V gene TRBV20-1 combines with J gene TRBJ1-1, with 8 nucleotides matching TRBD1. Germline V gives CDR1 DFQATT, CDR2 SNEGSKA (reference sequence). J was trimmed by 11 bases and V by 3 bases; bases with no gene match: 5. The CDR3 length is 11 residues. The CDR3 DNA follows: TGCAGTGCTAGTCAGGGGGCTGGGGCTTTCTTT. It is translated as CSASQGAGAFF.

This sequence joins TRBV19 and TRBJ2-5; 8 bases map to TRBD1. The CDR3 has 15 residues. V was clipped by 6 bases and J by 5 bases; unmatched bases: 11. Germline loops: CDR1 LNHDA, CDR2 SQIVND (reference sequence). The CDR3 nucleotides read TGTGCCAGTAGGTCAGACAGGGGAGCGTCGGAGACCCAGTACTTC. Translation: CASRSDRGASETQYF.

The chain uses TRBV28 and TRBJ1-1, with TRBD1 as a possible D gene (5 bases). This CDR3 region has 13 residues. V was clipped by 2 bases and J by 11 bases, with 15 bases between them. Germline V lookup: CDR1 MDHEN, CDR2 SYDVKM. CDR3 sequence: CASSLGVPGEAFF. As DNA, the CDR3 is TGTGCCAGCAGTTTAGGGGTTCCGGGGGAGGCTTTCTTT.

The chain joins TRBV7-6 to TRBJ1-4; tentative D call: TRBD1 (6 bases). Germline V gene data show CDR1 as SGHVS and CDR2 as FNYEAQ. The CDR3 has 15 residues. Trimming cost V 5 bases and J 8 bases, with 18 bases left between them. The CDR3 spells CASSSPGGLWEKLFF. In DNA, the CDR3 is TGTGCCAGCAGCAGCCCGGGGGGGCTTTGGGAAAAACTGTTTTTT.